The clone carrying this TCR beta chain was found once. Clinical history as reported by participants underpinned cohort assignment. The V segment lost 1 base and the J segment 6 bases; nucleotides outside the gene matches: 3. The CDR3 runs to 14 residues. Germline lookup yields CDR1 MDHEN and CDR2 SYDVKM. The data were taken from a study of blood T cell repertoires in COVID-19. Sequencing was performed with immunoSEQ multiplex PCR; in TCRdb, only in-frame clones are kept and a portion is missing. The sample includes 490,000 or so clones, about nine tenths seen only once; the top ten take 8.3%. The specimen was PBMCs or T cells enriched from blood (not recorded which). The chain combines TRBV28 with TRBJ1-5; TRBD1 matches at 7 bases. The TCR originated in a woman in her sixties who had recovered from COVID-19. Here the CDR3 reads CASSLFAGGQPQHF. CDR3 DNA sequence: TGTGCCAGCAGTTTATTTGCAGGGGGTCAGCCCCAGCATTTT. Using reference TRBV28 and TRBJ1-5 for the parts outside the CDR3, the full variable domain is DVKVTQSSRYLVKRTGEKVFLECVQDMDHENMFWYRQDPGLGLRLIYFSYDVKMKEKGDIPEGYSVSREKKERFSLILESASTNQTSMYLCASSLFAGGQPQHFGDGTRLSIL.